This TCR beta chain is from a study of blood T cell repertoires in COVID-19. Whole-study context: Samples representing acute and convalescent COVID-19 were sourced from the United States, Italy and Spain.

This table comes from immunoSEQ multiplex PCR, and its TCRdb copy is limited to in-frame clones, with some not included. This sample has over 40,000 clones, with approximately 82% found just once. This TCR was recovered from a human donor in a cohort sampled during active COVID-19. Sequenced sample: peripheral blood.

The CDR3 loop is CASSLAAEQYF. Written as DNA, the CDR3 is TGTGCCAGCAGTCTTGCCGCGGAGCAGTACTTC. The chain uses TRBV28 and TRBJ2-7; D remains ambiguous. The CDR3 runs to 11 residues. Germline-derived CDR1 and CDR2 are MDHEN and SYDVKM. With 5 bases removed from V and 7 bases from J, the gap between germline ends came to 9 bases. The full variable domain, in which reference TRBV28 and TRBJ2-7 provide the parts outside the CDR3, is DVKVTQSSRYLVKRTGEKVFLECVQDMDHENMFWYRQDPGLGLRLIYFSYDVKMKEKGDIPEGYSVSREKKERFSLILESASTNQTSMYLCASSLAAEQYFGPGTRLTVT.